This T cell receptor (beta chain) was sequenced in a study of blood T cells in healthy people across ages. Notes on the study in general: Unknown donor CMV status possibly confounded expanded clonotype changes. Significant beta diversity loss was already apparent by age roughly 38, declining roughly linearly.

Comments on this clonotype: Its cognate antigen is unknown.

V gave up 0 bases and J gave up 2 bases, with 19 bases separating them. Germline assignment: CDR1 LGHDT and CDR2 YNNKEL (reference sequence). This CDR3 contains 18 residues. Next came a second PCR, run for about 6 to 12 cycles, which used a sample-barcoded 5' primer along with a J-beta primer mix. MiXCR, applied by TCRdb to the 5' RACE reads, yields one record per CDR3 protein. The sample lists approximately 600,000 distinct CDR3 sequences; 45% to 65% were seen once. The receptor was derived from a man in his 60s in good health. This chain joins TRBV3-1 and TRBJ2-5, with TRBD2 as a possible D gene (6 bases). Specimen: blood. This chain's CDR3 is CASSQDRGGTSSQETQYF. The CDR3 DNA follows: TGTGCCAGCAGCCAAGATCGTGGGGGGACGTCTAGTCAAGAGACCCAGTACTTC.